This is a list of T cell receptor beta chains from one sample in a study of identical twins. TCRdb reprocessed the 5' RACE reads with MiXCR, giving one entry per CDR3 protein. The table shows approximately 500,000 distinct CDR3 sequences, with around 15% occurring only once. The same sample was also used in a study of yellow fever vaccine responses in identical twins.

Specimen: CD4+ T cells sorted from blood. These receptors were taken from a woman aged 18-30 years in good health. Each CDR3 is given with its conserved first and last residue. D genes are given only for firm matches. Rows give clone size only sometimes, using once, few, many, or a class for an expanded clone.

.	TRBV12-3/TRBV12-4	TRBJ2-4	.	12	CASSFRIGSMAF	TGTGCCAGCAGTTTCCGGATCGGGTCGATGGCCTTC
few	TRBV12-3/TRBV12-4	TRBJ2-7	TRBD1	11	CASGQGNEQYF	TGTGCCAGTGGACAGGGGAACGAGCAGTACTTC
few	TRBV10-3	TRBJ2-7	.	16	CAISESDPGSGYEQYF	TGTGCCATCAGTGAGTCTGATCCTGGTTCGGGATACGAGCAGTACTTC
.	TRBV12-3/TRBV12-4	TRBJ1-2	.	12	CASSFYNYGYTF	TGTGCCAGCAGTTTCTATAACTATGGCTACACCTTC
many	TRBV3-1	TRBJ1-6	TRBD1	15	CASSLAGTANSPLHF	TGTGCCAGCAGCCTAGCCGGGACAGCTAATTCACCCCTCCACTTT
.	TRBV4-1	TRBJ2-1	TRBD2	16	CASSQGLGGGYNEQFF	TGCGCCAGCAGCCAAGGTCTTGGCGGGGGATACAATGAGCAGTTCTTC
many	TRBV20-1	TRBJ2-1	TRBD2	14	CSATRRLAGGEQFF	TGCAGTGCTACTCGCCGACTAGCGGGAGGTGAGCAGTTCTTC
many	TRBV4-1	TRBJ2-5	.	14	CASSQDKGEETQYF	TGCGCCAGCAGCCAAGATAAAGGGGAAGAGACCCAGTACTTC
.	TRBV6-2/TRBV6-3	TRBJ2-3	.	14	CASSYDGVTDTQYF	TGTGCCAGCAGTTACGACGGAGTCACAGATACGCAGTATTTT
few	TRBV12-3/TRBV12-4	TRBJ1-1	.	13	CASSFSGSAEAFF	TGTGCCAGCAGTTTTTCGGGTTCGGCTGAAGCTTTCTTT
few	TRBV5-1	TRBJ2-3	TRBD1	15	CASSFDGQVGDTQYF	TGCGCCAGCAGCTTCGATGGACAGGTGGGAGATACGCAGTATTTT
.	TRBV4-2	TRBJ2-1	TRBD2	14	CASSQQSGSYEQFF	TGTGCCAGCAGCCAACAAAGCGGGAGCTATGAGCAGTTCTTC
few	TRBV25-1	TRBJ1-1	TRBD1	16	CASRRRQQGADTEAFF	TGTGCCAGCAGGAGACGCCAACAGGGGGCGGACACTGAAGCTTTCTTT
many	TRBV3-1	TRBJ2-2	.	16	CASSPVAGANTGELFF	TGTGCCAGCAGCCCGGTGGCGGGTGCGAACACCGGGGAGCTGTTTTTT
.	TRBV7-9	TRBJ2-3	TRBD1	12	CASSGQADTQYF	TGTGCCAGCAGCGGACAGGCGGATACGCAGTATTTT
few	TRBV20-1	TRBJ2-7	TRBD1	12	CSAGGQFYEQYF	TGCAGTGCTGGGGGACAGTTCTACGAGCAGTACTTC
.	TRBV10-2	TRBJ2-1	TRBD2	15	CASSEGGRSYNEQFF	TGCGCCAGCAGTGAAGGCGGGAGGTCCTACAATGAGCAGTTCTTC
few	TRBV6-2/TRBV6-3	TRBJ1-3	.	20	CASTNRRSGKMLGSGNTIYF	TGTGCCAGCACTAACCGGCGGTCAGGGAAAATGCTCGGGTCTGGAAACACCATATATTTT
.	TRBV3-1	TRBJ1-1	.	15	CASRTQTGSNSEAFF	TGTGCCAGCAGGACGCAAACAGGGTCTAATTCTGAAGCTTTCTTT
.	TRBV28	TRBJ1-1	.	12	CASSLGRPEAFF	TGTGCCAGCAGTTTAGGACGGCCTGAAGCTTTCTTT
many	TRBV15	TRBJ2-5	.	13	CATSPTREETQYF	TGTGCCACCAGTCCGACTAGAGAAGAGACCCAGTACTTC
.	TRBV3-1	TRBJ1-2	TRBD1	16	CASSQWDRKSNYGYTF	TGTGCCAGCAGCCAATGGGACAGGAAATCTAACTATGGCTACACCTTC
.	TRBV7-9	TRBJ2-7	.	15	CASSRAGVRDHEQYF	TGTGCCAGCAGCCGGGCGGGCGTGAGGGACCACGAGCAGTACTTC
.	TRBV6-1	TRBJ1-2	.	14	CASSLGEEGYGYTF	TGTGCCAGCTCCCTCGGGGAAGAGGGCTATGGCTACACCTTC
.	TRBV4-1	TRBJ2-1	TRBD2	16	CASSQPGLASHNEQFF	TGCGCCAGCAGCCAACCGGGACTAGCGTCTCACAATGAGCAGTTCTTC
.	TRBV6-1	TRBJ2-7	.	13	CASQIRPNYEQYF	TGTGCCAGCCAAATCCGCCCCAACTACGAGCAGTACTTC
.	TRBV12-3/TRBV12-4	TRBJ2-6	TRBD1	17	CASRPGQGLSGANVLTF	TGTGCCAGCAGACCGGGACAGGGTCTCTCTGGGGCCAACGTCCTGACTTTC
.	TRBV4-1	TRBJ2-1	TRBD2	16	CASSQGLAESYNEQFF	TGCGCCAGCAGCCAAGGACTAGCGGAGTCTTACAATGAGCAGTTCTTC
many	TRBV20-1	TRBJ2-3	.	10	CSADTDTQYF	TGCAGTGCCGACACAGATACGCAGTATTTT
.	TRBV3-1	TRBJ2-5	.	15	CASSQLSVSQETQYF	TGTGCCAGCAGCCAGTTGAGCGTAAGTCAAGAGACCCAGTACTTC
.	TRBV20-1	TRBJ2-5	TRBD2	18	CSARDVGSSGGAWETQYF	TGCAGTGCTAGAGATGTCGGTTCTAGCGGGGGGGCGTGGGAGACCCAGTACTTC
few	TRBV20-1	TRBJ2-1	.	18	CSASLPGKLMSSYNEQFF	TGCAGTGCCTCTTTGCCGGGGAAGCTTATGAGCTCCTACAATGAGCAGTTCTTC
few	TRBV2	TRBJ2-3	.	15	CASSPGVPSTDTQYF	TGTGCCAGCAGTCCAGGGGTCCCTAGCACAGATACGCAGTATTTT
.	TRBV7-2	TRBJ1-2	.	14	CASSQKDSWYGYTF	TGTGCCAGCAGCCAAAAGGACAGCTGGTATGGCTACACCTTC
few	TRBV12-5	TRBJ2-1	.	15	CASGPSRGYNNEQFF	TGTGCTAGTGGTCCATCCCGCGGGTATAACAATGAGCAGTTCTTC
few	TRBV24-1	TRBJ2-3	TRBD2	19	CATSDLVTSGRALSDTQYF	TGTGCCACCAGTGATTTAGTGACTAGCGGGAGGGCCTTGTCAGATACGCAGTATTTT
.	TRBV3-1	TRBJ2-5	TRBD2	15	CASSLRLAGGGTQYF	TGTGCCAGCAGCCTAAGACTAGCGGGGGGGGGGACCCAGTACTTC
few	TRBV20-1	TRBJ2-2	.	12	CSARVGVGELFF	TGCAGTGCTAGAGTTGGGGTCGGGGAGCTGTTTTTT
.	TRBV28	TRBJ2-5	.	15	CASSLWVDSQETQYF	TGTGCCAGCAGTTTATGGGTCGACAGCCAAGAGACCCAGTACTTC
.	TRBV5-1	TRBJ2-1	TRBD2	15	CASSLRGRTYNEQFF	TGCGCCAGCAGCTTGCGCGGGAGGACCTACAATGAGCAGTTCTTC
.	TRBV3-1	TRBJ2-7	.	11	CASSHIYEQYF	TGTGCCAGCAGCCACATCTACGAGCAGTACTTC
few	TRBV3-1	TRBJ2-3	.	13	CASSLLLRDTQYF	TGTGCCAGCAGCCTACTACTCAGGGATACGCAGTATTTT
few	TRBV27	TRBJ2-3	.	16	CASSFPGPGRRDTQYF	TGTGCCAGCAGTTTTCCGGGCCCCGGGCGAAGAGATACGCAGTATTTT
few	TRBV10-2	TRBJ2-2	.	16	CASSPQGGGATGELFF	TGCGCCAGCAGTCCACAGGGTGGGGGAGCCACCGGGGAGCTGTTTTTT